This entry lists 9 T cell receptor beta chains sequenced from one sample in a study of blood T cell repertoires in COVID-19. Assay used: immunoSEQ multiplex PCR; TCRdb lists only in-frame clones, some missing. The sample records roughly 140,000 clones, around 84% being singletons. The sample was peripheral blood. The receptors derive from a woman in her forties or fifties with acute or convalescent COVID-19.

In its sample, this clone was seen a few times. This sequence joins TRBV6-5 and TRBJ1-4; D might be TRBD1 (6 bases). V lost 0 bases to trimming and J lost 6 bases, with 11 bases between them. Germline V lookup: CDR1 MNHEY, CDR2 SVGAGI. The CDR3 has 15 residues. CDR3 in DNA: TGTGCCAGCAGTTACTCGGGGGCGCCGGATGAAAAACTGTTTTTT. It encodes CASSYSGAPDEKLFF.

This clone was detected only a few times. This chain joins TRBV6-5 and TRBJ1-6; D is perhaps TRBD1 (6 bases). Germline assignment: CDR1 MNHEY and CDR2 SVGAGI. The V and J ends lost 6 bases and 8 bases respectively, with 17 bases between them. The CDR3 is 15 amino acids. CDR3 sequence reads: CASSQGYSPDSPLHF. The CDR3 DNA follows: TGTGCCAGCAGCCAGGGGTACAGTCCTGATTCACCCCTCCACTTT.

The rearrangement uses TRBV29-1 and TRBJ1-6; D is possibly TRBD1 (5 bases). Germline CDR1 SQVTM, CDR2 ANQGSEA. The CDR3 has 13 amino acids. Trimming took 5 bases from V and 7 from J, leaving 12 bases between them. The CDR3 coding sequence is TGCAGCGTTAGGTCAGGGAGGAATTCACCCCTCCACTTT. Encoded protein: CSVRSGRNSPLHF.

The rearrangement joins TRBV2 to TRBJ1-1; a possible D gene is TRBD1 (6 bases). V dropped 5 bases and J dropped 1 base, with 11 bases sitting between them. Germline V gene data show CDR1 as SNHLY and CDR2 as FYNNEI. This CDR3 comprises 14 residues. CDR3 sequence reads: CASSNRASNTEAFF. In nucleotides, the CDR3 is TGTGCCAGCAGTAACAGGGCGTCGAACACTGAAGCTTTCTTT.

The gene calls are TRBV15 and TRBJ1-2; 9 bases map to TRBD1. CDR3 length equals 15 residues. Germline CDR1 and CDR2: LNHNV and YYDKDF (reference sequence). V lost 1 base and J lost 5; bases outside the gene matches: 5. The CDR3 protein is CATSRARTGEYGYTF. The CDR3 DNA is TGTGCCACCAGCAGAGCCCGGACAGGGGAATATGGCTACACCTTC.

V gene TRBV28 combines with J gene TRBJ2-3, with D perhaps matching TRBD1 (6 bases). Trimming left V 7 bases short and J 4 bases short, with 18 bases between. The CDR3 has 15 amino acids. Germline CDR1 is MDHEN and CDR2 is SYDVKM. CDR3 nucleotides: TGTGCCAGCACTAACCCCAGGGGAGCATCAGATACGCAGTATTTT. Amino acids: CASTNPRGASDTQYF.

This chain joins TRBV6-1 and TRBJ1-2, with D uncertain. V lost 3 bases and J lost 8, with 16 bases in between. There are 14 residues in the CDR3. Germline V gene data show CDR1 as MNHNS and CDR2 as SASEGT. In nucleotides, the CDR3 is TGTGCCAGCAGTGAGTCGGCGGGGATGGGGGGCTACACCTTC. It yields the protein CASSESAGMGGYTF.

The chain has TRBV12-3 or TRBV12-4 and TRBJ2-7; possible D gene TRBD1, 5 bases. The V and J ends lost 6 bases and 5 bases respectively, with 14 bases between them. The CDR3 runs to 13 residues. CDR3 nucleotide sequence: TGTGCCAGCAGCCGGACATGGTCCGACGAGCAGTACTTC. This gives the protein CASSRTWSDEQYF.

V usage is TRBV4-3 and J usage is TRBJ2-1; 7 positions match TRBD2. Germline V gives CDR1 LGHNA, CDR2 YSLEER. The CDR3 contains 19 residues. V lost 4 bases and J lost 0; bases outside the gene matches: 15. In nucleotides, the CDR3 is TGCGCCAGCAGCCCGGCCTCCGCCCGGCGCGGGAGCTCCTACAATGAGCAGTTCTTC. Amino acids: CASSPASARRGSSYNEQFF.